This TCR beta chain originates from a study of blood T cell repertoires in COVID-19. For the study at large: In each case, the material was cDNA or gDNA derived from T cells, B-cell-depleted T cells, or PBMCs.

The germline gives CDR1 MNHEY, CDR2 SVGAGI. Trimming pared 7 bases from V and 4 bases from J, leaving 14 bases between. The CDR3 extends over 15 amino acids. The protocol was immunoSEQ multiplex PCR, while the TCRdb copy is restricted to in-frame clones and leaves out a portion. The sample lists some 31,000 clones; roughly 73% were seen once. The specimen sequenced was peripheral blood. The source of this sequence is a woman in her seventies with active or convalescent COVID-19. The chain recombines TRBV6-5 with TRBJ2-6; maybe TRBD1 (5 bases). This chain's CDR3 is CASTPTVGGANVLTF. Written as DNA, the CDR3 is TGTGCCAGCACCCCGACAGTGGGGGGGGCCAACGTCCTGACTTTC.